The rows below give T cell receptor beta chains drawn from one sample of a study of blood T cell repertoires in COVID-19. Assay used: immunoSEQ multiplex PCR; TCRdb lists only in-frame clones, some missing. This table has 300,000 to 350,000 clones, roughly 86% appearing once. Specimen: peripheral blood. All receptors come from a man aged 25-40 years with COVID-19, enrolled during active disease. CDR3s include the opening cysteine and the closing phenylalanine or tryptophan. A D gene is named only where the DNA matches it firmly. A row's size may be missing; if present it is once, few, many or a size class.

j_gene	abundance	d_gene	v_gene	CDR3nt	CDR3aa
TRBJ2-3	.	TRBD2	TRBV5-1	TGCGCCAGCAGCGGCGGGGGGGCTGCAGATACGCAGTATTTT	CASSGGGAADTQYF
TRBJ1-2	.	TRBD1	TRBV5-3	TGTGCCAGAAGGGGGGACAGGGGCGGGGGCTACACCTTC	CARRGDRGGGYTF
TRBJ2-1	.	.	TRBV5-1	TGCGCCAGCAGCAAGCCCACGGGATCGGGGAATGAGCAGTTCTTC	CASSKPTGSGNEQFF
TRBJ1-4	once	.	TRBV27	TGTGCCAGCAGTCCCGTCCCACAGGCAACTAATGAAAAACTGTTTTTT	CASSPVPQATNEKLFF
TRBJ2-5	.	.	TRBV19	TGTGCCAGTACCTCGGGGGGCGGAGAGACCCAGTACTTC	CASTSGGGETQYF
TRBJ2-1	once	.	TRBV3-1/TRBV3-2	TGTGCCAGCAGCCAAGTAACGGACTTAAGAAACAATGAGCAGTTCTTC	CASSQVTDLRNNEQFF
TRBJ1-2	few	TRBD1	TRBV6-1	TGTGCCAGCAGTGTCTTAAGAGTGTCCCGGGACAGGATCGGTGGCTACACCTTC	CASSVLRVSRDRIGGYTF
TRBJ1-5	.	.	TRBV5-6	TGTGCCAGCAGCTTGTCCCAGGTGAGCAATCAGCCCCAGCATTTT	CASSLSQVSNQPQHF
TRBJ2-5	.	.	TRBV5-4	TGTGCCAGCAGCTCTGGGGCGGGGACGCCCGGAGAGACCCAGTACTTC	CASSSGAGTPGETQYF
TRBJ1-2	.	TRBD1	TRBV5-4	TGTGCCAGCAGCCAGGGAGGATTACAGGGGAACTATGGCTACACCTTC	CASSQGGLQGNYGYTF
TRBJ1-5	.	TRBD1	TRBV6-5	TGTGCCACACTTCCCTGGGACAGTAAGAATCAGCCCCAGCATTTT	CATLPWDSKNQPQHF
TRBJ1-1	.	.	TRBV7-3	TGTGCCAGCAGCTTAGATCTCCTAACTGAAGCTTTCTTT	CASSLDLLTEAFF
TRBJ1-3	.	.	TRBV27	TGTGCCAGCCCCCCACAGGGCTCTGGAAACACCATATATTTT	CASPPQGSGNTIYF
TRBJ2-1	.	.	TRBV5-1	TGCGCCAGCAGCTTGGTTCCCGGGACCTACAATGAGCAGTTCTTC	CASSLVPGTYNEQFF
TRBJ2-7	.	.	TRBV2	TGTGCCAGCAGTGGGGAGCACTACGGGCAGTACTTC	CASSGEHYGQYF
TRBJ2-7	.	TRBD2	TRBV4-2	TGTGCCAGCAGCCAAGTAATAGCGGGAGTTTCCTACGAGCAGTACTTC	CASSQVIAGVSYEQYF
TRBJ2-5	.	TRBD2	TRBV11-2	TGTGCCAGCAGCGGACTAGCGGGAGGGGGGCCGAAGACCCAGTACTTC	CASSGLAGGGPKTQYF
TRBJ2-1	.	TRBD2	TRBV7-2	TGTGCCAGCAACTTACTAGCGGGAGGGCCCCAGTTCTTC	CASNLLAGGPQFF
TRBJ2-5	.	TRBD2	TRBV7-9	TGTGCCAGCAGCTCCGGGGTGGCTAGCGGCAACCAAGAGACCCAGTACTTC	CASSSGVASGNQETQYF
TRBJ1-2	.	.	TRBV27	TGTGCCAGCAGCGTAGCCCCCGGGGGCTATGGCTACACCTTC	CASSVAPGGYGYTF
TRBJ2-5	.	TRBD1	TRBV29-1	TGCAGCGTTGTAAAGTGGACAGGGCGAGAGACCCAGTACTTC	CSVVKWTGRETQYF
TRBJ1-1	.	.	TRBV7-2	TGTGCCAGCAGCTTAGGGGGGACATCCTTGGACACTGAAGCTTTCTTT	CASSLGGTSLDTEAFF
TRBJ1-6	once	TRBD1	TRBV27	TGTGCCAGCAGTTTGACAGGGCCGGGTTCACCCCTCCACTTT	CASSLTGPGSPLHF
TRBJ1-1	.	.	TRBV18	TGTGCCAGCTCAGAAACAGGAAACACTGAAGCTTTCTTT	CASSETGNTEAFF
TRBJ1-2	few	TRBD1	TRBV14	TGTGCCAGCAGCCACTCTTGGTGGGGGACAGGGTCCTTTGAAGGCTACACCTTC	CASSHSWWGTGSFEGYTF
TRBJ2-3	.	.	TRBV24-1	TGTGCCACCAGTGATTTTGTGCAGGGGACAGATACGCAGTATTTT	CATSDFVQGTDTQYF
TRBJ2-7	.	TRBD1	TRBV7-2	TGTGCCAGCAGCTGGCTAGGACAGGGCTACGAGCAGTACTTC	CASSWLGQGYEQYF
TRBJ1-2	.	TRBD1	TRBV27	TGTGCCAGTTCCTCTTATCGTCGACAGGGGGTGGGATATGGCTACACCTTC	CASSSYRRQGVGYGYTF
TRBJ1-1	.	.	TRBV7-9	TGTGCCAGCAGCTTAGGGCGGGAACGGTACACTGAAGCTTTCTTT	CASSLGRERYTEAFF
TRBJ1-2	.	.	TRBV4-1	TGCGCCAGCAGCCAAGAAGTGACAGCCGAAGGCTACACCTTC	CASSQEVTAEGYTF
TRBJ2-3	.	TRBD1	TRBV5-5	TGTGCCAGCAGCCAACAGGGGGCGTCAGATACGCAGTATTTT	CASSQQGASDTQYF